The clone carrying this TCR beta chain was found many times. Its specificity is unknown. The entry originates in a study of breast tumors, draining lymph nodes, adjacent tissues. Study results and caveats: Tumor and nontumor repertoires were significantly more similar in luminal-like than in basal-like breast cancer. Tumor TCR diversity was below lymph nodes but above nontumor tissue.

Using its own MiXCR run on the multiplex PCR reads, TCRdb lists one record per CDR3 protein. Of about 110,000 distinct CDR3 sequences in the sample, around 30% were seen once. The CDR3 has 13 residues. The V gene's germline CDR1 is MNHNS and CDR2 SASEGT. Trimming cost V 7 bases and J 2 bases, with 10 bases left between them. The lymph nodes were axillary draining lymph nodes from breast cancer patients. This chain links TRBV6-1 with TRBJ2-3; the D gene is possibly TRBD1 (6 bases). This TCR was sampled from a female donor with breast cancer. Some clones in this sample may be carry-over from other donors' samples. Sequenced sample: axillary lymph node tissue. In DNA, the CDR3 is TGTGCCAGCAAGGGACAAATCACAGATACGCAGTATTTT. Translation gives CASKGQITDTQYF.